The 27 T cell receptor beta chains in this list originate from one sample, sequenced in a study of blood T cell repertoires in COVID-19. Sequencing used immunoSEQ multiplex PCR; TCRdb keeps in-frame clones, though not all of them. The sample contains about 220,000 clones, 75% to 85% of which appear only once. Specimen: peripheral blood. The receptors come from a man between 50 and 59 years old with active or convalescent COVID-19.

V and J are TRBV3-1 (or the pseudogene TRBV3-2) and TRBJ2-2; D is possibly TRBD1 (6 bases). Per the germline V gene, CDR1 is LGHDT and CDR2 is YNNKEL (reference sequence). The length of the CDR3 is 13 residues. Trimming pared 4 bases from V and 5 bases from J, leaving 8 bases between. As DNA, the CDR3 is TGTGCCAGCAGCCTACAGGGAACCGGGGAGCTGTTTTTT. Protein product: CASSLQGTGELFF.

Here the CDR3 reads CASSKQGKAGNTIYF. Written as DNA, the CDR3 is TGTGCCAGCAGCAAACAGGGGAAGGCTGGAAACACCATATATTTT. V gene TRBV5-4 combines with J gene TRBJ1-3; 7 bases are shared with TRBD1. The V segment lost 4 bases and the J segment 2 bases; nucleotides outside the gene matches: 6. The CDR3 totals 15 residues. Germline loops: CDR1 SGHNT, CDR2 YYREEE (reference sequence).

V usage is TRBV5-6 and J usage is TRBJ1-4, with D maybe TRBD1 (6 bases). Trimming removed 4 bases from V and 0 bases from J, with 7 bases in between. This CDR3 contains 14 residues. Germline CDR1 reads SGHDT; CDR2 reads YYEEEE. CDR3 DNA: TGTGCCAGCAGCCCAGGGGCAACTAATGAAAAACTGTTTTTT. This codes for CASSPGATNEKLFF.

As for this clone: Within the sample, other DNA sequences also encode this same CDR3. The chain employs TRBV7-8 and TRBJ2-7; the D is unclear. In germline, CDR1 is SGHVS, CDR2 FQNEAQ. There are 13 residues in the CDR3. The V end was cut by 1 base, the J end by 3 bases, with 7 bases between. CDR3 nucleotide sequence: TGTGCCAGCAGCTTAGGCGAACGCTACGAGCAGTACTTC. This encodes CASSLGERYEQYF.

This sequence joins TRBV6-5 and TRBJ1-2, with 7 positions matching TRBD1. CDR3 length: 13 residues. V trimming: 6 bases; J trimming: 4 bases; junction bases outside the gene matches: 5. Germline V lookup: CDR1 MNHEY, CDR2 SVGAGI. The CDR3 sequence is CASSTQGTYGYTF. The CDR3 bases are TGTGCCAGCAGCACACAGGGGACCTATGGCTACACCTTC.

This clone was detected only a few times. J is TRBJ1-2 and V is TRBV6-8; D remains ambiguous. CDR1 is MNHGY, CDR2 SAAAGT, per germline. CDR3 length equals 12 residues. V was shortened by 6 bases and J by 7 bases, with 12 bases between the two germline ends. DNA of the CDR3: TGTGCCAGCAGCCCCCTTCCCCCTGGCTACACCTTC. Protein: CASSPLPPGYTF.

This clone was recorded only once. The CDR3, as DNA: TGTGCCAGTTCCCTGGGAGGGGAAACGTATAATTCACCCCTCCACTTT. Amino acids: CASSLGGETYNSPLHF. This chain connects TRBV19 to TRBJ1-6; tentative D call: TRBD1 (5 bases). V shed 8 bases and J shed 4 bases, with 18 bases lying between them. The CDR3 spans 16 residues. Per the germline V gene, CDR1 is LNHDA and CDR2 is SQIVND (reference sequence).

The rearrangement links TRBV19 to TRBJ2-1; TRBD2 agrees at 16 bases. J gave up 2 bases and V 7 bases, and 8 bases lay outside the gene matches. CDR1 LNHDA and CDR2 SQIVND come from the germline V gene (reference sequence). The CDR3 spans 18 residues. In DNA form, the CDR3 reads TGTGCCAGTACCCCGGGACTAGCGGGAGGGTGGACCTACAATGAGCAGTTCTTC. The encoded protein is CASTPGLAGGWTYNEQFF.

This rearrangement joins TRBV15 to TRBJ2-7; TRBD2 is a possible D gene (5 bases). CDR1 and CDR2 from the germline V gene are LNHNV and YYDKDF (reference sequence). There are 14 residues in the CDR3. V was trimmed by 2 bases and J by 4 bases, leaving 12 bases between them. DNA for the CDR3: TGTGCCACCAGCAGACCGGACCGGGATTACGAGCAGTACTTC. The encoded protein is CATSRPDRDYEQYF.

CDR3 sequence (DNA): TGTGCCACCGGGGGGATCTCCTATAATTCACCCCTCCACTTT. This gives the protein CATGGISYNSPLHF. The chain employs TRBV19 and TRBJ1-6; perhaps TRBD1 as D (5 bases). Per germline, CDR1 LNHDA and CDR2 SQIVND (reference sequence). Trimming left V 10 bases short and J 0 bases short, with 10 bases between. CDR3 length equals 14 residues.

The chain carries TRBV21-1 and TRBJ2-7; the D segment call TRBD1 is taken from the table without a DNA check. TRBV21-1 is tagged as a pseudogene. The CDR3 extends over 16 amino acids. The CDR3, as DNA: TGTGCCAAACGTCGATACGTGGGACAGGGGTTCCACGAGCAGTACGTC. As protein: CAKRRYVGQGFHEQYV.

V and J are TRBV13 and TRBJ1-4; 7 positions agree with TRBD1. V shed 4 bases, J shed 4 bases, and the junction held 6 bases outside the gene matches. This CDR3 has 15 amino acids. Germline assignment: CDR1 PRHDT and CDR2 FYEKMQ (reference sequence). The CDR3: CASSSGTAHNEKLFF. Written as DNA, the CDR3 is TGTGCCAGCAGCTCCGGGACAGCTCATAATGAAAAACTGTTTTTT.

V is TRBV2 and J is TRBJ2-7; the D gene is possibly TRBD1 (7 bases). Trimming pared 6 bases from V and 7 bases from J, leaving 19 bases between. CDR3 length: 14 amino acids. Germline values: CDR1 SNHLY, CDR2 FYNNEI. The CDR3 region is CASSAGGWYWEQYV. CDR3 coding DNA: TGTGCCAGCAGCGCAGGGGGGTGGTATTGGGAGCAGTACGTC.

This clone was recorded once. The genes are TRBV7-2 and TRBJ2-1, with D hard to call. The CDR3 has 14 residues. CDR1 is SGHTA and CDR2 is FQGNSA in the germline V gene. Trimming stripped 5 bases from V and 4 bases from J, with 12 bases between. The CDR3: CASSPPGSYNEQFF. The CDR3 DNA reads TGTGCCAGCAGCCCCCCCGGTAGTTACAATGAGCAGTTCTTC.

This chain joins TRBV28 and TRBJ2-5, with D maybe TRBD2 (6 bases). Trimming shortened V by 2 bases and J by 1 base, and 8 bases separated the two germline ends. Germline V gives CDR1 MDHEN, CDR2 SYDVKM. The CDR3 runs to 14 residues. Here the CDR3 DNA reads TGTGCCAGCAGTTTAGCGGGGTCCCAAGAGACCCAGTACTTC. It encodes CASSLAGSQETQYF.

The rearrangement joins TRBV5-4 to TRBJ2-1; D might be TRBD2 (6 bases). Germline V gives CDR1 SGHNT, CDR2 YYREEE (reference sequence). V shed 3 bases and J shed 10 bases, with 17 bases lying between them. The CDR3 totals 14 residues. In DNA form, the CDR3 reads TGTGCCAGCAGCTCGATGGAGGGTCCGGAGGAGCAGTTCTTC. It translates to CASSSMEGPEEQFF.

The CDR3: CSGTGVGNEKLFF. CDR3 DNA: TGCAGCGGAACAGGGGTCGGGAATGAAAAACTGTTTTTT. The chain carries TRBV29-1 and TRBJ1-4, with TRBD1 identical over 7 bases. Looked up from germline, CDR1 is SQVTM and CDR2 is ANQGSEA. The ends lost 7 bases at V and 5 bases at J; junction bases unmatched: 7. The CDR3 runs 13 residues.

The V gene is TRBV15, the J gene TRBJ2-1, with 12 bases that match TRBD2. CDR1 LNHNV and CDR2 YYDKDF come from the germline V gene (reference sequence). The CDR3 totals 16 residues. With V trimmed by 1 base and J by 8 bases, 6 bases remained unmatched. CDR3 sequence (DNA): TGTGCCACCAGCAGAGTGACTAGCGGGGGTAGGGATGAGCAGTTCTTC. Protein sequence: CATSRVTSGGRDEQFF. Supplemented by reference TRBV15 and TRBJ2-1, the full variable domain reads DAMVIQNPRYQVTQFGKPVTLSCSQTLNHNVMYWYQQKSSQAPKLLFHYYDKDFNNEADTPDNFQSRRPNTSFCFLDIRSPGLGDTAMYLCATSRVTSGGRDEQFFGPGTRLTVL.

This chain links TRBV13 with TRBJ1-1; tentative D call: TRBD1 (5 bases). The CDR3 sequence is 13 residues long. V was pared by 0 bases and J by 6 bases, with 8 bases between. Germline-derived CDR1 and CDR2 are PRHDT and FYEKMQ (reference sequence). CDR3 residues: CASSLGQGSEAFF. In nucleotides, the CDR3 is TGTGCCAGCAGCTTAGGGCAGGGCTCTGAAGCTTTCTTT.

This clone was picked up one time. Written as DNA, the CDR3 is TGTGCCAGCAGTTTGACAGACTATGGCTACACCTTC. This encodes CASSLTDYGYTF. The genes are TRBV12-3 or TRBV12-4 and TRBJ1-2, with D perhaps TRBD1 (5 bases). The CDR3 extends over 12 amino acids. V was trimmed by 3 bases and J by 3 bases, leaving 5 bases between them.

The chain links TRBV6-5 to TRBJ1-4, with D perhaps matching TRBD1 (5 bases). The CDR3 loop spans 13 amino acids. Germline CDR1 MNHEY, CDR2 SVGAGI. Trimming stripped 10 bases from V and 5 bases from J, with 14 bases between. CDR3 protein: CATKGLRNEKLFF. CDR3 coding DNA: TGTGCCACAAAGGGACTCCGAAATGAAAAACTGTTTTTT.

V is TRBV5-5 and J is TRBJ2-5; 13 nucleotides agree with TRBD2. V shed 4 bases and J 2 bases; nucleotides not matched to a gene: 8. The germline CDR1 and CDR2 sequences are SGHKS and YYEKEE (reference sequence). This CDR3 contains 17 residues. The CDR3, as DNA: TGTGCCAGCAGCGGAGGACTAGCGGGAGAGAGTCAAGAGACCCAGTACTTC. Translating gives CASSGGLAGESQETQYF.

This clone was seen only a few times. The chain joins TRBV9 to TRBJ2-1; the match to TRBD2 covers 10 bases. The CDR3 runs 15 residues. V shed 0 bases, J shed 8 bases, and the junction held 5 bases outside the gene matches. Germline lookup yields CDR1 SGDLS and CDR2 YYNGEE. The CDR3 sequence: CASSVDLAGVYEQFF. In DNA, the CDR3 is TGTGCCAGCAGCGTAGATCTAGCGGGAGTCTATGAGCAGTTCTTC.

The V call is TRBV6-6, the J call TRBJ2-1, with D possibly TRBD2 on 5 matching bases. Germline values: CDR1 MNHNY, CDR2 SVGAGI (reference sequence). The CDR3 contains 15 residues. V lost 7 bases, J lost 0 bases, and 13 bases lay in between. The CDR3 sequence is CASNLKAASYNEQFF. CDR3 DNA: TGTGCCAGCAACCTTAAAGCGGCCTCCTACAATGAGCAGTTCTTC.

The rearrangement links TRBV28 to TRBJ1-2, with unresolved D. Germline assignment: CDR1 MDHEN and CDR2 SYDVKM. Deletions cut 7 bases from V and 5 bases from J, with 14 bases between. This CDR3 is 13 amino acids long. The CDR3 reads CASTVQAWYGYTF. The CDR3 DNA reads as TGTGCCAGCACCGTCCAAGCCTGGTATGGCTACACCTTC.

The gene calls are TRBV5-1 and TRBJ2-3; 10 bases line up with TRBD2. Germline CDR1 and CDR2: SGHRS and YFSETQ. Germline trimming cut 0 bases from V and 5 bases from J; bases unmatched to any gene: 9. The CDR3 runs to 17 residues. The CDR3 here is CASSLAVLAGEGDTQYF. CDR3 coding DNA: TGCGCCAGCAGCTTGGCGGTCCTAGCGGGAGAGGGAGATACGCAGTATTTT. Combining the CDR3 with reference TRBV5-1 and TRBJ2-3 gives the whole variable domain KAGVTQTPRYLIKTRGQQVTLSCSPISGHRSVSWYQQTPGQGLQFLFEYFSETQRNKGNFPGRFSGRQFSNSRSEMNVSTLELGDSALYLCASSLAVLAGEGDTQYFGPGTRLTVL.

This clone has more than one count but fewer than ten. This sequence joins TRBV9 and TRBJ2-2; D remains ambiguous. V lost 5 bases and J 0 bases, leaving 8 bases between the germline ends. This CDR3 has 14 residues. Germline V gene sequence: CDR1 SGDLS, CDR2 YYNGEE. The CDR3 here is CASRRQANTGELFF. The CDR3 DNA reads TGTGCCAGCAGAAGACAAGCGAACACCGGGGAGCTGTTTTTT.